The rows below give T cell receptor beta chains drawn from one sample of a study of shared clonotypes between healthy human individuals. Data came from immunoSEQ multiplex PCR; TCRdb stores just in-frame clones and leaves some out. The data show around 1.4 million clones, approximately 98.5% seen once. The sequenced sample consisted of naive CD4+ T cells sorted from blood. Receptor source: a man aged 25 to 40 in good health. Both conserved end residues are part of each CDR3. Each record gives: D gene, J gene, V gene, CDR3 protein. A D gene is named only where the DNA matches it firmly.

>-|TRBJ1-1|TRBV4-3
CASSQAAGVSTEAFF
>-|TRBJ2-2|TRBV7-6
CASSLNSPPGELFF
>-|TRBJ1-1|TRBV5-4
CASSPGGPGDKTEAFF
>TRBD1|TRBJ2-7|TRBV5-1
CASSLYRTGTSYEQYF
>-|TRBJ2-1|TRBV9
CASSVSLGGSYNEQFF
>TRBD1|TRBJ2-1|TRBV27
CASRRTGAVHNEQFF
>-|TRBJ2-7|TRBV14
CASSQVQGSEQYF
>-|TRBJ2-7|TRBV19
CASSSGFYEQYF
>TRBD2|TRBJ2-7|TRBV10-3
CAISEYRRGVSSYEQYF
>TRBD1|TRBJ1-2|TRBV15
CATSRDPAGGTYGYTF
>TRBD2|TRBJ2-1|TRBV28
CLSGSSYNEQFF
>TRBD2|TRBJ2-2|TRBV28
CASIKLAENTGELFF
>-|TRBJ2-2|TRBV5-4
CASSLGRTGELFF
>-|TRBJ2-5|TRBV5-1
CASSRPSLGETQYF
>-|TRBJ1-1|TRBV18
CASSTAGTKNTEAFF
>-|TRBJ2-1|TRBV28
CASSLFPSGSSYNEQFF
>-|TRBJ1-1|TRBV9
CASSGGNLNTEAFF
>TRBD2|TRBJ2-1|TRBV10-2
CASSDPTGLAGLNEQFF
>-|TRBJ1-5|TRBV9
CASSISTPARNNQPQHF
>TRBD1|TRBJ1-2|TRBV7-9
CASSKAGTGGYGYTF
>TRBD1|TRBJ1-1|TRBV7-2
CASSTRGQGMNTEAFF
>TRBD2|TRBJ2-5|TRBV28
CASSLLQLAGGQETQYF
>-|TRBJ2-3|TRBV7-9
CASSNSQGLYKVDTQYF
>TRBD1|TRBJ2-1|TRBV27
CASKEVLGGVGSYNEQFF
>-|TRBJ2-2|TRBV5-1
CASSMEVAENTGELFF
>-|TRBJ2-1|TRBV10-3
CAIRATSGSRIDEQFF
>-|TRBJ1-2|TRBV2
CASSAGSPFTYYGYTF
>-|TRBJ2-5|TRBV29-1
CSAVSRMVETQYF
>TRBD1|TRBJ1-1|TRBV5-6
CASSLWDRGFAEAFF
>-|TRBJ2-7|TRBV9
CASSATGSSYEQYF
>-|TRBJ2-2|TRBV5-1
CASSELRNTGELFF
>-|TRBJ2-2|TRBV29-1
CSVTGPLNTGELFF
>-|TRBJ2-5|TRBV10-3
CAIHNGGTGETQYF
>-|TRBJ1-1|TRBV29-1
CSAWTGEAFF
>TRBD1|TRBJ2-3|TRBV5-4
CASRNGQVPTDTQYF
>-|TRBJ2-3|TRBV7-6
CASSLVGGRASNTQYF
>TRBD1|TRBJ1-1|TRBV5-1
CASSLEAGGILMNTEAFF
>-|TRBJ2-5|TRBV18
CASSPPRGMETQYF
>TRBD2|TRBJ2-2|TRBV28
CASSLTAGLAGGRFIGNTGELFF
>TRBD2|TRBJ2-2|TRBV7-2
CASSLQLAGLPGELFF
>-|TRBJ2-3|TRBV5-6
CASSLDQGSRSDTQYF
>TRBD1|TRBJ2-7|TRBV16
CASSRRTGGLTYEQYF
>-|TRBJ2-3|TRBV18
CASSPLASTDTQYF
>-|TRBJ2-1|TRBV13
CASKEGPPVGGNEQFF